This T cell receptor beta chain was sequenced in a study of blood T cell repertoires in COVID-19. Background on the study: Acute and convalescent COVID-19 samples came from the United States, Italy and Spain.

The CDR3 has 15 amino acids. V lost 1 base to trimming and J lost 2 bases; unmatched junction nucleotides: 3. CDR1 is MGHRA and CDR2 is YSYEKL in the germline V gene. Recruited during active infection, patients (from Seattle) were subsequently followed longitudinally. Sequencing used immunoSEQ multiplex PCR; TCRdb keeps in-frame clones, though not all of them. The sample records tens of thousands of clones, 87% being singletons. The sequenced material came from peripheral blood. The clonotype comes from a man aged 40-50 years with COVID-19, enrolled during active disease. V and J are TRBV4-1 and TRBJ2-7, with TRBD2 identical over 9 bases. The CDR3: CASSQGPSGAYEQYF. The CDR3 DNA sequence: TGCGCCAGCAGCCAAGGTCCTAGCGGGGCCTACGAGCAGTACTTC.